One and the same sample provided the 2 T cell receptor beta chains below, sequenced in a study of metastatic and nonmetastatic thyroid tumors. TCRdb re-analyzed the PCR reads using MiXCR. The sample contains around 34,000 clones, around 16% of which appear only once. Ahead of thyroid surgery, no patient had received treatment of any kind. Sequencing was carried out using blood. The receptors originated from a male donor with papillary thyroid cancer or a benign thyroid nodule (not recorded which). Some clones in this sample may be carry-over from other donors' samples.

There are many counts of this clone. The chain recombines TRBV5-1 with TRBJ2-7; D is perhaps TRBD2 (6 bases). Germline lookup yields CDR1 SGHRS and CDR2 YFSETQ. Trimming took 2 bases from V and 3 from J, leaving 18 bases between them. The CDR3 length is 16 residues. The CDR3 DNA is TGCGCCAGCAGCTTCCGGACACGGGGGAACCACTACGAGCAGTACTTC. Translation gives CASSFRTRGNHYEQYF.

This clone was counted at least ten times. J is TRBJ2-7 and V is TRBV2; D is possibly TRBD2 (6 bases). CDR1 and CDR2 from the germline V gene are SNHLY and FYNNEI. V lost 6 bases, J lost 3 bases, and 12 bases lay in between. The CDR3 contains 13 residues. As DNA, the CDR3 is TGTGCCAGCAGATCCCCGGGGGTCTACGAGCAGTACTTC. Protein: CASRSPGVYEQYF. Drawing the rest from reference TRBV2 and TRBJ2-7, the complete variable domain is EPEVTQTPSHQVTQMGQEVILRCVPISNHLYFYWYRQILGQKVEFLVSFYNNEISEKSEIFDDQFSVERPDGSNFTLKIRSTKLEDSAMYFCASRSPGVYEQYFGPGTRLTVT.